These T cell receptor beta chains were read from a single sample in a study of blood T cell repertoires in COVID-19. Only in-frame clones appear in the TCRdb table, and some are missing; sequencing was by immunoSEQ multiplex PCR. Among approximately 66,000 clones listed, roughly 86% were seen once. Sequencing input: peripheral blood. These receptors originate from a man in his 60s with acute or convalescent COVID-19. The CDR3 runs from the conserved cysteine through the conserved F or W. The D gene is left open where the match is weak. A row's size may be missing; if present it is once, few, many or a size class.

>TRBV9|-|TRBJ2-1|-
TGTGCCAGCAGCCGGACAGATCCTTACAATGAGCAGTTCTTC
CASSRTDPYNEQFF
>TRBV6-5|-|TRBJ2-2|-
TGTGCCAGCAGTTACTCGCGGCAGGGAAGGACCGGGGAGCTGTTTTTT
CASSYSRQGRTGELFF
>TRBV6-5|-|TRBJ1-2|TRBD1
TGTGCCAGCAGTTGGGACAGGGGAGGAGGCTACACCTTC
CASSWDRGGGYTF
>TRBV25-1|-|TRBJ1-1|TRBD1
TGTGCCAGCAGTGGGACAGGGGGCGAGGCTTTCTTT
CASSGTGGEAFF
>TRBV9|-|TRBJ2-2|-
TGTGCCAGCCGGACAGCCCCGGCGACCGGGGAGCTGTTTTTT
CASRTAPATGELFF
>TRBV5-1|-|TRBJ2-3|TRBD2
TGCGCCAGCAGCCGGACTAGCGGGGGCACAGATACGCAGTATTTT
CASSRTSGGTDTQYF
>TRBV6-1|-|TRBJ1-2|TRBD1
TGTGCCAGCAGTGAATTTCTCGGTCAGGGGGCCTATGGCTACACCTTC
CASSEFLGQGAYGYTF
>TRBV7-2|once|TRBJ2-3|-
TGTGCCAGCAGCTTCGGTTCGGATACGCAGTATTTT
CASSFGSDTQYF
>TRBV4-2|once|TRBJ1-2|TRBD1
TGTGCCAGCAGCCAAGTCCCTGGGACAGGAGATTATGGCTACACCTTC
CASSQVPGTGDYGYTF
>TRBV9|-|TRBJ2-5|TRBD2
TGTGCCAGCAGCGCGGGAGGACTAGCGGGGAAAGAGACCCAGTACTTC
CASSAGGLAGKETQYF
>TRBV7-9|-|TRBJ2-2|-
TGTGCCAGCGACAGCACGAACACCGGGGAGCTGTTTTTT
CASDSTNTGELFF
>TRBV7-2|-|TRBJ1-3|-
TGTGCCAGCCGCCGGGGGGCGGATGGAAACACCATATATTTT
CASRRGADGNTIYF
>TRBV5-1|-|TRBJ1-3|-
TGCGCCAGCAGCTTAGGGACGGGGGGAAGCTCTGGAAACACCATATATTTT
CASSLGTGGSSGNTIYF
>TRBV6-5|few|TRBJ1-1|-
TGTGCCAGCAGCTTCCAAAGGGGGAACACTGAAGCTTTCTTT
CASSFQRGNTEAFF
>TRBV5-1|-|TRBJ1-5|-
TGCGCCAGCAGCTTGGAAGGGAGTCAGCCCCAGCATTTT
CASSLEGSQPQHF
>TRBV25-1|-|TRBJ2-3|TRBD1
TGTGCCAGCAGTGACGGACAGGGTTTCCCAGATACGCAGTATTTT
CASSDGQGFPDTQYF
>TRBV11-2|few|TRBJ1-5|-
TGTGCCAGCAGCCCAGGGGCAGGGTCGGGACAGCCCCAGCATTTT
CASSPGAGSGQPQHF
>TRBV7-2|-|TRBJ1-4|-
TGTGCCAGCAGCTTTGTGGTGGGGGCGCGGAATGAAAAACTGTTTTTT
CASSFVVGARNEKLFF
>TRBV2|once|TRBJ1-2|-
TGTGCCAGCGGGAGGAGCGTGTGGGGCTACACCTTC
CASGRSVWGYTF
>TRBV5-1|few|TRBJ2-7|TRBD1
TGCGCCAGCAGCTTGGACGAAAGGGGGACAGGGAACGAGCAGTACTTC
CASSLDERGTGNEQYF